This entry is about one T cell receptor beta chain. The data originate from a study of blood T cell repertoires in COVID-19. Study context: Donors in the United States, Italy and Spain gave samples during acute or convalescent COVID-19. Nucleic acid was either cDNA or gDNA, and it came from T cells, B-cell-depleted T cells, or PBMCs.

Original processing methods: Estimated nucleated cell counts came from reference gene primer amplification. Here immunoSEQ multiplex PCR was the method, and the copy in TCRdb shows in-frame clones only, minus some. That table supplies the V and J calls and clone size; D and trimming were determined from the DNA. Here the sample spans 80,000 to 95,000 clones, 75% to 90% being singletons. CDR1 is KGHDR and CDR2 is SFDVKD in the germline V gene. Between the trimmed V and J ends, which lost 5 bases and 2 bases, there was a span of 18 bases. The CDR3 extends over 17 amino acids. The sequence derives from a woman aged 70-85 years with acute or convalescent COVID-19. Sequencing was carried out using peripheral blood. The J gene is TRBJ2-1, the V gene TRBV24-1; a possible D gene is TRBD1 (6 bases). This CDR3 reads CATSGLMGTGTYNEQFF. CDR3 DNA: TGTGCCACCAGTGGATTGATGGGTACAGGGACCTACAATGAGCAGTTCTTC.